These 26 T cell receptor beta chains originate from one sample sequenced in a study of shared clonotypes between healthy human individuals. Produced via immunoSEQ multiplex PCR; TCRdb's table is partial and in-frame only. Here the sample spans 2 million to 2.5 million clones, 93% being singletons. Input material: naive CD4+ T cells from PBMCs. Subset denoted: CD45RA+ positively selected. Receptors were obtained from a man aged 18 to 29 in good health. Some clones in this sample may be carry-over from other donors' samples.

V and J are TRBV19 and TRBJ1-5, with a tentative D call TRBD1 (5 bases). The germline V gene encodes CDR1 LNHDA and CDR2 SQIVND (reference sequence). The CDR3 totals 15 residues. V was cut by 3 bases and J by 0 bases, with 9 bases left in between. The DNA for the CDR3 is TGTGCCAGTAGTATCCGGGGGAATAGCAATCAGCCCCAGCATTTT. It yields the protein CASSIRGNSNQPQHF.

The V and J genes are TRBV6-6 and TRBJ2-7; 12 bases match TRBD2. V was clipped by 6 bases and J by 6 bases; unmatched bases: 6. The CDR3 covers 14 residues. Germline V gives CDR1 MNHNY, CDR2 SVGAGI (reference sequence). CDR3 sequence: CASSLAGGPGEQYF. The CDR3 bases are TGTGCCAGCAGCCTAGCGGGAGGGCCTGGCGAGCAGTACTTC.

V usage is TRBV2 and J usage is TRBJ2-5; 12 nucleotides align to TRBD2. The length of the CDR3 is 16 residues. In germline, CDR1 is SNHLY, CDR2 FYNNEI. Unmatched junction bases numbered 6, after V lost 4 bases and J lost 3 bases. CDR3: CASSGLAGGPEETQYF. CDR3 nucleotide sequence: TGTGCCAGCAGTGGGCTAGCGGGAGGGCCCGAAGAGACCCAGTACTTC.

This clone occurred a few times. This sample also contains other DNA sequences that code for the same CDR3. This chain links TRBV29-1 with TRBJ1-1; possible D gene TRBD1, 5 bases. With 4 bases removed from V and 5 bases from J, the gap between germline ends came to 14 bases. The CDR3 extends over 13 amino acids. CDR1 is SQVTM and CDR2 is ANQGSEA in the germline V gene. The CDR3 nucleotides read TGCAGCGTTGCTGGCAGGGTAGGAACTGAAGCTTTCTTT. It encodes CSVAGRVGTEAFF.

Here the CDR3 reads CASSSVGGISETQYF. The CDR3 DNA reads TGTGCCAGCAGCTCCGTGGGGGGGATTTCGGAGACCCAGTACTTC. The chain joins TRBV5-4 to TRBJ2-5; 7 nucleotides align to TRBD2. CDR3 length: 15 amino acids. V shed 3 bases, J shed 5 bases, and the junction held 10 bases outside the gene matches. Germline CDR1 SGHNT, CDR2 YYREEE (reference sequence).

This sequence joins TRBV11-2 and TRBJ2-7, with 8 positions matching TRBD1. The CDR3 runs 15 residues. Trimming at V came to 6 bases and at J to 6 bases, leaving 13 bases not matched to a gene. Germline V gene lookup returns CDR1 SGHAT and CDR2 FQNNGV. DNA of the CDR3: TGTGCCAGCAGGAAGATAGGACAGGGAAGGGGCGAGCAGTACTTC. As protein: CASRKIGQGRGEQYF.

The chain recombines TRBV6-1 with TRBJ2-1; D not certain. The V gene lost 5 bases and the J gene lost 5 bases, with 4 bases spanning the gap. CDR1 and CDR2 from the germline V gene are MNHNS and SASEGT. The CDR3 loop spans 11 amino acids. In nucleotides, the CDR3 is TGTGCCAGCAGTTACAACAATGAGCAGTTCTTC. It specifies CASSYNNEQFF.

A note on this clone: This sample includes further DNA sequences coding for the same CDR3. This chain links TRBV6-5 with TRBJ2-5; D gene uncertain. The CDR3 is made up of 12 amino acids. Between the trimmed V and J ends, which lost 6 bases and 4 bases, there was a span of 9 bases. Germline V CDR1 and CDR2: MNHEY, SVGAGI. CDR3 sequence: CASSPRGETQYF. The CDR3 nucleotides read TGTGCCAGCAGCCCTCGTGGAGAGACCCAGTACTTC.

The J gene is TRBJ2-7, the V gene TRBV2, with a weak D call TRBD1 (6 bases). The CDR3 contains 16 residues. CDR1 is SNHLY and CDR2 is FYNNEI in the germline V gene. With 6 bases removed from V and 5 bases from J, the gap between germline ends came to 23 bases. CDR3 sequence reads: CASSRKYFTRDNEQYF. In nucleotides, the CDR3 is TGTGCCAGCAGCCGAAAATATTTTACTAGGGACAACGAGCAGTACTTC.

DNA of the CDR3: TGCGCCAGCAGCCAAGCACCTGCTGTGAGGGCTTCAGAGACCCAGTACTTC. Its protein is CASSQAPAVRASETQYF. The V call is TRBV4-1, the J call TRBJ2-5; possible D gene TRBD2, 5 bases. This CDR3 region has 17 residues. Germline assignment: CDR1 MGHRA and CDR2 YSYEKL. V lost 1 base to trimming and J lost 4 bases, with 19 bases between them.

The gene calls are TRBV11-2 and TRBJ2-7, with 12 nucleotides matching TRBD2. Looked up from germline, CDR1 is SGHAT and CDR2 is FQNNGV. The length of the CDR3 is 17 residues. J lost 0 bases, V lost 1 base, and 4 bases had no gene match. As DNA, the CDR3 is TGTGCCAGCAGCTTAGGGACTAGCGGGACCTACTCCTACGAGCAGTACTTC. It yields the protein CASSLGTSGTYSYEQYF.

This chain's CDR3 is CSSLTDTQYF. DNA of the CDR3: TGCAGCTCCCTAACAGATACGCAGTATTTT. The V gene is TRBV29-1, the J gene TRBJ2-3, with no clear D. The CDR3 is 10 residues long. Germline assignment: CDR1 SQVTM and CDR2 ANQGSEA. Trimming pared 8 bases from V and 3 bases from J, leaving 6 bases between.

On this clone itself: This sample also contains other DNA sequences that code for the same CDR3. The chain carries TRBV5-1 and TRBJ2-1; D may match TRBD1 or TRBD2 (5 bases each). V was clipped by 0 bases and J by 9 bases, with 16 bases between them. From germline, CDR1 is SGHRS and CDR2 YFSETQ. The CDR3 length is 15 residues. The CDR3 is CASSLAGQGAGEQFF. As DNA, the CDR3 is TGCGCCAGCAGCTTGGCCGGGCAGGGAGCAGGTGAGCAGTTCTTC.

This clone was picked up one time. The chain joins TRBV30 to TRBJ2-1; 7 bases line up with TRBD2. CDR3 length: 17 amino acids. The V gene end was trimmed by 0 bases and the J gene end by 0 bases; junction bases not matched to a gene: 8. Germline loops: CDR1 GTSNPN, CDR2 SVGIG (reference sequence). The CDR3 region has the DNA TGTGCCTGGAGTGTAGGGAGGGGCGGGAGCTCCTACAATGAGCAGTTCTTC. Protein product: CAWSVGRGGSSYNEQFF.

With regard to this clone: The same CDR3 can be traced to other DNA sequences in this sample. This chain uses TRBV20-1 with TRBJ2-1; D perhaps matches TRBD2 (6 bases). The CDR3 runs 11 residues. Germline-derived CDR1 and CDR2 are DFQATT and SNEGSKA (reference sequence). Trimming shortened V by 5 bases and J by 9 bases, and 11 bases separated the two germline ends. CDR3 in amino acids: CSAAPGGEQFF. CDR3 coding DNA: TGCAGTGCTGCCCCCGGGGGTGAGCAGTTCTTC.

The sample holds one count of this clone. V is TRBV5-1 and J is TRBJ2-7; no clear D gene. The CDR3 sequence is 14 residues long. Germline V gene lookup returns CDR1 SGHRS and CDR2 YFSETQ. With 2 bases removed from V and 3 bases from J, the gap between germline ends came to 12 bases. CDR3 in amino acids: CASSFAAPNYEQYF. The CDR3 bases are TGCGCCAGCAGCTTCGCAGCGCCAAACTACGAGCAGTACTTC.

The J gene is TRBJ2-1, the V gene TRBV29-1; D call uncertain. The V gene lost 4 bases and the J gene lost 6 bases, with 25 bases spanning the gap. This CDR3 is 17 amino acids long. The germline V gene encodes CDR1 SQVTM and CDR2 ANQGSEA. The CDR3 sequence is CSVGRRLHTEQVNEQFF. The CDR3 nucleotides read TGCAGCGTTGGACGTCGTCTTCACACCGAGCAGGTCAATGAGCAGTTCTTC.

The gene calls are TRBV28 and TRBJ2-1; D might be TRBD1 (6 bases). Trimming cost V 4 bases and J 4 bases, with 11 bases left between them. The germline V gene has CDR1 MDHEN and CDR2 SYDVKM. The CDR3 loop spans 14 amino acids. CDR3 coding DNA: TGTGCCAGCAGTTCCCCAGGGGAGTACAATGAGCAGTTCTTC. It yields the protein CASSSPGEYNEQFF. Full variable domain (missing parts from reference TRBV28 and TRBJ2-1): DVKVTQSSRYLVKRTGEKVFLECVQDMDHENMFWYRQDPGLGLRLIYFSYDVKMKEKGDIPEGYSVSREKKERFSLILESASTNQTSMYLCASSSPGEYNEQFFGPGTRLTVL.

This rearrangement joins TRBV18 to TRBJ2-7; D perhaps matches TRBD2 (6 bases). This CDR3 spans 15 amino acids. V lost 1 base and J lost 2, with 12 bases in between. Germline assignment: CDR1 KGHSH and CDR2 LQKENI. The CDR3 reads CASSPRGVKTYEQYF. In DNA, the CDR3 is TGTGCCAGCTCACCACGGGGGGTAAAGACCTACGAGCAGTACTTC.

The chain carries TRBV28 and TRBJ1-3; tentatively, D is TRBD1 (5 bases). The CDR3 extends over 17 amino acids. Germline V CDR1 and CDR2: MDHEN, SYDVKM. V lost 4 bases, J lost 0 bases, and 16 bases lay in between. CDR3 nucleotide sequence: TGTGCCAGCAGTTCATCCGTGGGGCAGGGCTCTGGAAACACCATATATTTT. This codes for CASSSSVGQGSGNTIYF.

This chain links TRBV28 with TRBJ1-5; the D is unclear. Trimming stripped 6 bases from V and 2 bases from J, with 14 bases between. The CDR3 has 15 residues. Germline V gives CDR1 MDHEN, CDR2 SYDVKM. The CDR3 loop is CASSPDLRGNQPQHF. The CDR3 DNA follows: TGTGCCAGCAGCCCTGACCTGAGGGGCAATCAGCCCCAGCATTTT.

This clone occurred once. The rearrangement links TRBV2 to TRBJ1-4; a weak D match, TRBD1 (5 bases). Germline lookup yields CDR1 SNHLY and CDR2 FYNNEI. Trimming left V 11 bases short and J 7 bases short, with 17 bases between. The CDR3 is 13 residues long. The CDR3 nucleotides are TGTGCCTGCCAAAAGGGGCAGGGTGAAAAACTGTTTTTT. It codes for CACQKGQGEKLFF.

The chain recombines TRBV2 with TRBJ2-2, with 9 bases identical to TRBD2. The CDR3 is 19 amino acids. Germline trimming cut 4 bases from V and 4 bases from J; bases unmatched to any gene: 16. Per the germline V gene, CDR1 is SNHLY and CDR2 is FYNNEI. As DNA, the CDR3 is TGTGCCAGCAGTGTGGCGACTAGCGGAAACAGAGGTCGCACCGGGGAGCTGTTTTTT. This gives the protein CASSVATSGNRGRTGELFF.

The J gene is TRBJ1-1, the V gene TRBV7-3; no definite D call. There are 13 residues in the CDR3. Trimming cost V 3 bases and J 3 bases, with 8 bases left between them. Germline V CDR1 and CDR2: SGHTA, FQGTGA. The CDR3 coding sequence is TGTGCCAGCAGCTTGGGAGTAGACACTGAAGCTTTCTTT. Its protein product is CASSLGVDTEAFF.

Comments on this clone: The identical CDR3 is also encoded by other nucleotide sequences in the sample. This chain joins TRBV6-5 and TRBJ2-3; the match to TRBD1 covers 8 bases. The V gene's germline CDR1 is MNHEY and CDR2 SVGAGI. The CDR3 totals 15 residues. The ends lost 4 bases at V and 1 base at J; junction bases unmatched: 4. The DNA for the CDR3 is TGTGCCAGCAGTTCTCCGGGACAGGGCACAGATACGCAGTATTTT. Encoded protein: CASSSPGQGTDTQYF.

The chain has TRBV5-1 and TRBJ2-7, with TRBD1 matching over 8 bases. This CDR3 region has 18 residues. The V segment lost 0 bases and the J segment 0 bases; nucleotides outside the gene matches: 11. Germline V gene sequence: CDR1 SGHRS, CDR2 YFSETQ. In DNA, the CDR3 is TGCGCCAGCAGCTTGGGGATAGTGGGACAGGCTAACTCCTACGAGCAGTACTTC. It specifies CASSLGIVGQANSYEQYF.